A selection of T cell receptor beta chains follows, all from one sample in a study of blood T cell repertoires in COVID-19. Here immunoSEQ multiplex PCR was the method, and the copy in TCRdb shows in-frame clones only, minus some. Altogether more than 200,000 clones are present, less than 90% being singletons, with the ten largest covering 0.65% to 0.85%. The sample was peripheral blood. The receptor source for this set is a man aged 35-49 years with acute or convalescent COVID-19. The CDR3 runs from the conserved cysteine through the conserved F or W. The order of the fields is J gene, D gene, V gene, clone size, CDR3 protein, CDR3 DNA. D genes are given only for firm matches. Size tells how often a clone was seen (once, few, many) or the class of an expanded clone, and some rows leave it out.

j_call: TRBJ1-1
d_call: .
v_call: TRBV7-3
clone_size: .
cdr3_aa: CASSLYPGSETEAFF
cdr3_nt: TGTGCCAGCAGCTTATACCCGGGGTCAGAGACTGAAGCTTTCTTT

j_call: TRBJ1-2
d_call: TRBD1
v_call: TRBV6-5
clone_size: .
cdr3_aa: CASSYQPGGDYGYTF
cdr3_nt: TGTGCCAGCAGCTATCAGCCAGGGGGCGACTATGGCTACACCTTC

j_call: TRBJ2-2
d_call: TRBD2
v_call: TRBV7-9
clone_size: .
cdr3_aa: CASSPLLAGVTGELFF
cdr3_nt: TGTGCCAGCAGCCCTCTCCTAGCGGGGGTCACCGGGGAGCTGTTTTTT

j_call: TRBJ2-3
d_call: .
v_call: TRBV7-6
clone_size: once
cdr3_aa: CASSPTGLSSTDTQYF
cdr3_nt: TGTGCCAGCAGCCCGACAGGCTTGTCTAGCACAGATACGCAGTATTTT

j_call: TRBJ2-1
d_call: .
v_call: TRBV28
clone_size: .
cdr3_aa: CASRGRQPYNEQFF
cdr3_nt: TGTGCCAGCAGGGGTCGACAGCCCTACAATGAGCAGTTCTTC

j_call: TRBJ2-2
d_call: TRBD1
v_call: TRBV7-3
clone_size: .
cdr3_aa: CASSLRLAGGATGELFF
cdr3_nt: TGTGCCAGCAGCTTAAGGCTGGCAGGGGGTGCCACCGGGGAGCTGTTTTTT

j_call: TRBJ2-1
d_call: TRBD2
v_call: TRBV30
clone_size: .
cdr3_aa: CAWSVRSSGEQFF
cdr3_nt: TGTGCCTGGAGTGTTCGGTCTAGCGGCGAGCAGTTCTTC

j_call: TRBJ1-2
d_call: .
v_call: TRBV5-1
clone_size: .
cdr3_aa: CASSLTGQRDYGYTF
cdr3_nt: TGCGCCAGCAGCCTAACAGGTCAAAGGGACTATGGCTACACCTTC

j_call: TRBJ1-3
d_call: .
v_call: TRBV30
clone_size: .
cdr3_aa: CAWSFPGSGNTIYF
cdr3_nt: TGTGCCTGGAGTTTCCCCGGCTCTGGAAACACCATATATTTT

j_call: TRBJ1-1
d_call: .
v_call: TRBV11-2
clone_size: .
cdr3_aa: CASSSPRLENTEAFF
cdr3_nt: TGTGCCAGCAGCTCCCCCAGGTTGGAGAACACTGAAGCTTTCTTT

j_call: TRBJ1-1
d_call: .
v_call: TRBV7-9
clone_size: .
cdr3_aa: CASSDSPDTEAFF
cdr3_nt: TGTGCCAGCAGCGACAGCCCCGACACTGAAGCTTTCTTT

j_call: TRBJ2-1
d_call: TRBD2
v_call: TRBV10-1
clone_size: .
cdr3_aa: CASSGASGGSFENEQFF
cdr3_nt: TGCGCCAGCAGTGGGGCTAGCGGGGGCTCCTTCGAGAATGAGCAGTTCTTC

j_call: TRBJ2-3
d_call: .
v_call: TRBV7-3
clone_size: .
cdr3_aa: CASSLGGDLPNTQYF
cdr3_nt: TGTGCCAGCAGCTTAGGAGGGGACCTCCCTAATACGCAGTATTTT

j_call: TRBJ1-6
d_call: TRBD1
v_call: TRBV27
clone_size: .
cdr3_aa: CASSFGLGQGYNSPLHF
cdr3_nt: TGTGCCAGCAGTTTTGGCCTTGGACAGGGATATAATTCACCCCTCCACTTT

j_call: TRBJ1-4
d_call: .
v_call: TRBV7-9
clone_size: .
cdr3_aa: CASSLSTAATNEKLFF
cdr3_nt: TGTGCCAGCAGCTTAAGTACAGCTGCAACTAATGAAAAACTGTTTTTT

j_call: TRBJ1-2
d_call: .
v_call: TRBV6-6
clone_size: many
cdr3_aa: CATLVGAGYGYTF
cdr3_nt: TGTGCCACCCTGGTAGGGGCTGGCTATGGCTACACCTTC

j_call: TRBJ2-7
d_call: TRBD1
v_call: TRBV28
clone_size: .
cdr3_aa: CASRSDRGREQYF
cdr3_nt: TGTGCCAGCAGAAGCGACAGGGGGCGCGAGCAGTACTTC

j_call: TRBJ2-2
d_call: .
v_call: TRBV9
clone_size: .
cdr3_aa: CASSVVSAGELFF
cdr3_nt: TGTGCCAGCAGCGTTGTTTCGGCCGGGGAGCTGTTTTTT

j_call: TRBJ2-7
d_call: .
v_call: TRBV18
clone_size: .
cdr3_aa: CASSFAESSYEQYF
cdr3_nt: TGTGCCAGCTCATTCGCAGAAAGCTCCTACGAGCAGTACTTC

j_call: TRBJ2-7
d_call: .
v_call: TRBV4-1
clone_size: .
cdr3_aa: CASSQEGHRTYEQYF
cdr3_nt: TGCGCCAGCAGCCAAGAGGGCCACCGCACCTACGAGCAGTACTTC

j_call: TRBJ1-1
d_call: TRBD1
v_call: TRBV6-5
clone_size: .
cdr3_aa: CASRSTGAQTEAFF
cdr3_nt: TGTGCCAGCAGATCGACAGGGGCCCAGACTGAAGCTTTCTTT

j_call: TRBJ1-6
d_call: TRBD1
v_call: TRBV30
clone_size: .
cdr3_aa: CAWRDGQGTYNSPLHF
cdr3_nt: TGTGCCTGGAGGGATGGACAGGGAACCTATAATTCACCCCTCCACTTT

j_call: TRBJ2-4
d_call: .
v_call: TRBV4-3
clone_size: .
cdr3_aa: CASSQVRGRDIQYF
cdr3_nt: TGCGCCAGCAGCCAAGTGCGGGGAAGGGACATTCAGTACTTC

j_call: TRBJ1-5
d_call: .
v_call: TRBV19
clone_size: .
cdr3_aa: CASRITGTSNQPQHF
cdr3_nt: TGTGCCAGTAGGATAACCGGGACATCTAATCAGCCCCAGCATTTT

j_call: TRBJ2-7
d_call: .
v_call: TRBV30
clone_size: .
cdr3_aa: CAWSVGHPSYEQYF
cdr3_nt: TGTGCCTGGAGTGTGGGGCATCCATCCTACGAGCAGTACTTC

j_call: TRBJ2-6
d_call: .
v_call: TRBV19
clone_size: .
cdr3_aa: CASMESNSGANVLTF
cdr3_nt: TGTGCCAGTATGGAGTCGAACTCTGGGGCCAACGTCCTGACTTTC

j_call: TRBJ2-5
d_call: TRBD1
v_call: TRBV11-2
clone_size: .
cdr3_aa: CASSSWSTGGGETQYF
cdr3_nt: TGTGCCAGCAGCTCCTGGTCTACAGGGGGCGGTGAGACCCAGTACTTC

j_call: TRBJ2-5
d_call: .
v_call: TRBV7-6
clone_size: .
cdr3_aa: CASSLAWQGTQETQYF
cdr3_nt: TGTGCCAGCAGCTTAGCTTGGCAGGGGACCCAAGAGACCCAGTACTTC

j_call: TRBJ1-5
d_call: TRBD1
v_call: TRBV19
clone_size: once
cdr3_aa: CASSMQTGMFNQPQHF
cdr3_nt: TGTGCCAGTAGTATGCAGACAGGGATGTTCAATCAGCCCCAGCATTTT

j_call: TRBJ2-2
d_call: TRBD2
v_call: TRBV28
clone_size: .
cdr3_aa: CASSLWASGRPGELFF
cdr3_nt: TGTGCCAGCAGTTTATGGGCTAGCGGGAGGCCCGGGGAGCTGTTTTTT

j_call: TRBJ2-7
d_call: .
v_call: TRBV19
clone_size: .
cdr3_aa: CASSRSGQPYEQYF
cdr3_nt: TGTGCCAGTAGTAGGTCCGGACAACCCTACGAGCAGTACTTC

j_call: TRBJ2-5
d_call: .
v_call: TRBV13
clone_size: .
cdr3_aa: CASSSGSGGTQYF
cdr3_nt: TGTGCCAGCAGCTCCGGGAGTGGAGGGACCCAGTACTTC

j_call: TRBJ2-7
d_call: .
v_call: TRBV14
clone_size: .
cdr3_aa: CASSMAWTSYEQYF
cdr3_nt: TGTGCCAGCAGCATGGCATGGACTTCGTACGAGCAGTACTTC

j_call: TRBJ2-4
d_call: .
v_call: TRBV20-1
clone_size: .
cdr3_aa: CSASQGSKDIQYF
cdr3_nt: TGCAGTGCTAGTCAGGGTTCCAAAGACATTCAGTACTTC

j_call: TRBJ2-7
d_call: .
v_call: TRBV11-2
clone_size: .
cdr3_aa: CASSLEAGSSYEQYF
cdr3_nt: TGTGCCAGCAGCTTAGAAGCCGGGAGCTCCTACGAGCAGTACTTC

j_call: TRBJ2-7
d_call: .
v_call: TRBV28
clone_size: .
cdr3_aa: CASSSPWAGSYEQYF
cdr3_nt: TGTGCCAGCAGTTCCCCGTGGGCGGGATCCTACGAGCAGTACTTC

j_call: TRBJ2-1
d_call: .
v_call: TRBV29-1
clone_size: .
cdr3_aa: CSGAPQSYNEQFF
cdr3_nt: TGCAGCGGGGCCCCCCAATCGTACAATGAGCAGTTCTTC

j_call: TRBJ2-1
d_call: .
v_call: TRBV2
clone_size: .
cdr3_aa: CASSEMGSFNEQFF
cdr3_nt: TGTGCCAGCAGTGAAATGGGCTCCTTCAATGAGCAGTTCTTC

j_call: TRBJ2-1
d_call: TRBD1
v_call: TRBV5-1
clone_size: .
cdr3_aa: CASSSRTGYNEQFF
cdr3_nt: TGCGCCAGCAGCTCACGGACAGGCTACAATGAGCAGTTCTTC

j_call: TRBJ2-1
d_call: TRBD2
v_call: TRBV10-3
clone_size: .
cdr3_aa: CAIRREISYNEQFF
cdr3_nt: TGTGCCATCAGGCGGGAGATTTCCTACAATGAGCAGTTCTTC

j_call: TRBJ2-5
d_call: .
v_call: TRBV2
clone_size: .
cdr3_aa: CASSGRGGGLQETQYF
cdr3_nt: TGTGCCAGCAGTGGACGCGGTGGTGGCTTGCAAGAGACCCAGTACTTC

j_call: TRBJ2-4
d_call: .
v_call: TRBV14
clone_size: once
cdr3_aa: CASSSTLAGLKNIQYF
cdr3_nt: TGTGCCAGCAGCTCCACCTTGGCGGGGCTCAAAAACATTCAGTACTTC

j_call: TRBJ2-1
d_call: TRBD2
v_call: TRBV3-1/TRBV3-2
clone_size: .
cdr3_aa: CASSHQRDDNEQFF
cdr3_nt: TGTGCCAGCAGCCACCAGCGGGACGACAATGAGCAGTTCTTC

j_call: TRBJ2-5
d_call: .
v_call: TRBV3-1/TRBV3-2
clone_size: .
cdr3_aa: CASSPTSQQETQYF
cdr3_nt: TGTGCCAGCAGCCCCACTAGCCAACAAGAGACCCAGTACTTC

j_call: TRBJ2-5
d_call: TRBD2
v_call: TRBV5-1
clone_size: .
cdr3_aa: CASSLGSTSGEETQYF
cdr3_nt: TGCGCCAGCAGCTTGGGGTCGACTAGCGGGGAAGAGACCCAGTACTTC

j_call: TRBJ1-2
d_call: .
v_call: TRBV6-5
clone_size: .
cdr3_aa: CASGQSYGYTF
cdr3_nt: TGTGCCAGCGGGCAGAGCTATGGCTACACCTTC

j_call: TRBJ2-3
d_call: TRBD1
v_call: TRBV5-4
clone_size: .
cdr3_aa: CASSKGQAQGTQYF
cdr3_nt: TGTGCCAGCAGCAAGGGACAGGCACAGGGTACGCAGTATTTT

j_call: TRBJ2-7
d_call: .
v_call: TRBV5-4
clone_size: .
cdr3_aa: CASSLRGPGSEQYF
cdr3_nt: TGTGCCAGCAGCCTCCGGGGTCCTGGGTCCGAGCAGTACTTC

j_call: TRBJ2-7
d_call: TRBD2
v_call: TRBV27
clone_size: .
cdr3_aa: CASSFSGLAGYWEQYF
cdr3_nt: TGTGCCAGCAGTTTCTCTGGACTAGCGGGATACTGGGAGCAGTACTTC

j_call: TRBJ2-2
d_call: TRBD1
v_call: TRBV10-3
clone_size: once
cdr3_aa: CAISDGTGLTGELFF
cdr3_nt: TGTGCCATCAGTGATGGGACAGGGTTGACCGGGGAGCTGTTTTTT

j_call: TRBJ1-5
d_call: .
v_call: TRBV4-3
clone_size: .
cdr3_aa: CASSQDPGWQPQHF
cdr3_nt: TGCGCCAGCAGCCAAGATCCAGGGTGGCAGCCCCAGCATTTT

j_call: TRBJ1-1
d_call: .
v_call: TRBV14
clone_size: .
cdr3_aa: CASSQEGRGIGDTEAFF
cdr3_nt: TGTGCCAGCAGCCAAGAGGGCAGGGGAATCGGAGACACTGAAGCTTTCTTT

j_call: TRBJ1-5
d_call: TRBD1
v_call: TRBV5-1
clone_size: .
cdr3_aa: CASSPTGVQPQHF
cdr3_nt: TGCGCCAGCAGCCCGACAGGGGTCCAGCCCCAGCATTTT

j_call: TRBJ1-2
d_call: .
v_call: TRBV5-4
clone_size: .
cdr3_aa: CASSSDTGWGYGYTF
cdr3_nt: TGTGCCAGCAGCTCAGATACAGGGTGGGGCTATGGCTACACCTTC

j_call: TRBJ2-1
d_call: .
v_call: TRBV5-6
clone_size: .
cdr3_aa: CASSLNLAFYYNEQFF
cdr3_nt: TGTGCCAGCAGCTTGAACCTAGCGTTCTATTACAATGAGCAGTTCTTC